Shown below are 28 T cell receptor beta chains from a single sample sequenced in a study of blood T cell repertoires in COVID-19. TCRdb's copy holds only in-frame clones and misses some; the assay was immunoSEQ multiplex PCR. The sample shows around 300,000 clones, less than 90% of them seen only once. Sequenced input: peripheral blood. These receptors all stem from a human donor in a cohort sampled during active COVID-19.

The V and J genes are TRBV5-1 and TRBJ2-5, with D possibly matching TRBD1 (6 bases). This CDR3 has 15 amino acids. Germline V gene data show CDR1 as SGHRS and CDR2 as YFSETQ. The V end lost 0 bases, the J end lost 1 base, and 10 bases lay between the germline ends. CDR3 nucleotide sequence: TGCGCCAGCAGCTTGGGAACAGGGATCCAAGAGACCCAGTACTTC. It specifies CASSLGTGIQETQYF.

This clone was recorded only once. The V and J genes are TRBV7-8 and TRBJ1-3; a weak D match, TRBD1 (5 bases). The germline CDR1 and CDR2 sequences are SGHVS and FQNEAQ. V was cut by 5 bases and J by 2 bases, with 13 bases left in between. The CDR3 extends over 15 amino acids. DNA for the CDR3: TGTGCCAGCAGCCCGATCCGGGGGACTGGAAACACCATATATTTT. This gives the protein CASSPIRGTGNTIYF.

This clone came up a few times. The chain combines TRBV28 with TRBJ2-7; D perhaps matches TRBD1 (7 bases). Germline assignment: CDR1 MDHEN and CDR2 SYDVKM. This CDR3 comprises 14 residues. V was clipped by 7 bases and J by 4 bases, with 17 bases between them. The CDR3: CASNVRGARYEQYF. The DNA for the CDR3 is TGTGCCAGCAATGTCAGGGGGGCAAGATACGAGCAGTACTTC. The entire variable domain, with the rest obtained from reference TRBV28 and TRBJ2-7, is as follows: DVKVTQSSRYLVKRTGEKVFLECVQDMDHENMFWYRQDPGLGLRLIYFSYDVKMKEKGDIPEGYSVSREKKERFSLILESASTNQTSMYLCASNVRGARYEQYFGPGTRLTVT.

V gene TRBV28 combines with J gene TRBJ2-2, with D possibly matching TRBD1 (5 bases). CDR3 length: 14 amino acids. Germline V CDR1 and CDR2: MDHEN, SYDVKM. V was clipped by 6 bases and J by 7 bases, with 15 bases between them. For the CDR3, the DNA is TGTGCCAGCAGGGTCCCTAGAAGGGGCGGGGAGCTGTTTTTT. Translating gives CASRVPRRGGELFF. Full variable domain (remainder filled in from reference TRBV28 and TRBJ2-2): DVKVTQSSRYLVKRTGEKVFLECVQDMDHENMFWYRQDPGLGLRLIYFSYDVKMKEKGDIPEGYSVSREKKERFSLILESASTNQTSMYLCASRVPRRGGELFFGEGSRLTVL.

This clone appeared a few times. The V and J genes are TRBV28 and TRBJ2-7; 8 bases agree with TRBD1. Trimming took 8 bases from V and 0 from J; bases not matched to a gene: 6. Germline V gives CDR1 MDHEN, CDR2 SYDVKM. CDR3 size: 14 residues. CDR3 protein: CASARDRSSYEQYF. The CDR3 nucleotides read TGTGCCAGCGCTCGGGACAGGAGCTCCTACGAGCAGTACTTC.

The rearrangement joins TRBV30 to TRBJ1-2; possible D gene TRBD1, 5 bases. CDR3 length: 13 amino acids. V was clipped by 0 bases and J by 5 bases, with 10 bases between them. Per germline, CDR1 GTSNPN and CDR2 SVGIG (reference sequence). CDR3 DNA: TGTGCCTGGAGTGTCCAGGGCCTTTATGGCTACACCTTC. Translation gives CAWSVQGLYGYTF.

This chain links TRBV11-3 with TRBJ2-1, with a tentative D call TRBD2 (6 bases). This CDR3 contains 17 residues. V lost 2 bases and J lost 8, with 22 bases in between. Germline V CDR1 and CDR2: SGHNT, YENEEA. The CDR3 coding sequence is TGTGCCAGCAGCTTAAGTTTAACAGGACTACCTTACGATGAGCAGTTCTTC. It encodes CASSLSLTGLPYDEQFF.

The genes are TRBV3-1 (or the pseudogene TRBV3-2) and TRBJ2-5, with TRBD1 matching over 7 bases. Germline assignment: CDR1 LGHDT and CDR2 YNNKEL (reference sequence). The CDR3 covers 15 residues. Trimming cost V 4 bases and J 7 bases; bases outside gene matches: 12. CDR3 in DNA: TGTGCCAGCAGCCTTACTACATGGGCAGGGGGGACCCAGTACTTC. This encodes CASSLTTWAGGTQYF.

The chain uses TRBV5-8 and TRBJ2-1; 11 nucleotides align to TRBD2. Germline assignment: CDR1 SGHTS and CDR2 YDEGEE. The CDR3 length is 15 residues. The ends lost 3 bases at V and 6 bases at J; junction bases unmatched: 5. CDR3 amino acids: CASSYSGRVANEQFF. CDR3 nucleotide sequence: TGTGCCAGCAGCTATAGCGGGAGGGTGGCCAATGAGCAGTTCTTC.

The CDR3 DNA is TGTGCCAGCAGCGCCCTCTCCGGGAGTTACAATGAGCAGTTCTTC. Encoded protein: CASSALSGSYNEQFF. The rearrangement joins TRBV11-2 to TRBJ2-1; D is possibly TRBD2 (6 bases). CDR1 is SGHAT and CDR2 is FQNNGV in the germline V gene. The V and J ends lost 5 bases and 4 bases respectively, with 15 bases between them. The CDR3 contains 15 residues.

The CDR3 region has the DNA TGTGCCAGCAGCCCGAAACGGTTGGCCGGGGAGCTGTTTTTT. This translates into CASSPKRLAGELFF. This chain links TRBV3-1 (or the pseudogene TRBV3-2) with TRBJ2-2; no reliable D call. Germline V lookup: CDR1 LGHDT, CDR2 YNNKEL (reference sequence). V was trimmed by 4 bases and J by 6 bases, leaving 12 bases between them. CDR3 size: 14 residues.

V usage is TRBV6-6 and J usage is TRBJ2-5; TRBD1 agrees at 11 bases. The V segment lost 4 bases and the J segment 3 bases; nucleotides outside the gene matches: 4. Germline V lookup: CDR1 MNHNY, CDR2 SVGAGI (reference sequence). The CDR3 extends over 15 amino acids. The CDR3, as DNA: TGTGCCAGCAGTTGGGGGACAGGGGGTGAAGAGACCCAGTACTTC. It translates to CASSWGTGGEETQYF.

V gene TRBV11-2 combines with J gene TRBJ1-5; possible D gene TRBD1, 5 bases. CDR1 is SGHAT and CDR2 is FQNNGV in the germline V gene. CDR3 length equals 13 residues. Trimming cost V 2 bases and J 5 bases, with 7 bases left between them. CDR3 nucleotide sequence: TGTGCCAGCAGCTTATCGGGGGATCAGCCCCAGCATTTT. Translation gives CASSLSGDQPQHF.

This chain joins TRBV7-2 and TRBJ2-7; 7 bases fit TRBD1. The CDR3 has 16 residues. From germline, CDR1 is SGHTA and CDR2 FQGNSA. J was trimmed by 0 bases and V by 1 base; bases with no gene match: 6. The CDR3: CASSLVATGSSYEQYF. In nucleotides, the CDR3 is TGTGCCAGCAGCTTAGTGGCGACAGGGTCCTCCTACGAGCAGTACTTC.

The genes are TRBV20-1 and TRBJ2-3; TRBD2 agrees at 9 bases. The CDR3 runs 14 residues. CDR1 and CDR2 (germline): DFQATT, SNEGSKA (reference sequence). Losses at the gene ends were 3 bases for V and 4 bases for J; bases not matched to a gene: 5. The CDR3: CSASGSGSSDTQYF. The DNA for the CDR3 is TGCAGTGCTAGTGGTAGCGGGAGTTCAGATACGCAGTATTTT.

The chain combines TRBV19 with TRBJ2-7; no clear D. Per germline, CDR1 LNHDA and CDR2 SQIVND (reference sequence). This CDR3 region has 13 residues. V shed 5 bases and J shed 0 bases, with 8 bases lying between them. The CDR3 loop is CASSSVGSYEQYF. Here the CDR3 DNA reads TGTGCCAGTAGTTCTGTCGGCTCCTACGAGCAGTACTTC.

This clone appeared a few times. Here the CDR3 reads CASKRRDRGNNEQFF. CDR3 in DNA: TGTGCCAGCAAACGCCGGGACAGGGGTAACAATGAGCAGTTCTTC. The V gene is TRBV9, the J gene TRBJ2-1, with 10 bases that match TRBD1. The germline CDR1 and CDR2 sequences are SGDLS and YYNGEE. This CDR3 region has 15 residues. With V trimmed by 6 bases and J by 5 bases, 8 bases remained unmatched.

There are a few counts of this clone. This chain joins TRBV5-1 and TRBJ2-5, with a possible D match to TRBD2 (5 bases). CDR1 is SGHRS, CDR2 YFSETQ, per germline. The CDR3 contains 15 residues. V shed 0 bases and J shed 5 bases, with 14 bases lying between them. The CDR3 region has the DNA TGCGCCAGCAGCTTGGCCGGGGTGGCGTCGGAGACCCAGTACTTC. It specifies CASSLAGVASETQYF.

The chain carries TRBV7-6 and TRBJ2-2, with D hard to call. The length of the CDR3 is 15 residues. V lost 1 base to trimming and J lost 5 bases, with 11 bases between them. Germline-derived CDR1 and CDR2 are SGHVS and FNYEAQ. The CDR3 spells CASSLGSLGTGELFF. The CDR3 nucleotides read TGTGCCAGCAGCTTAGGCTCTCTAGGTACCGGGGAGCTGTTTTTT.

V is TRBV6-5 and J is TRBJ1-4, with 7 bases aligning to TRBD1. The CDR3 covers 14 residues. The J segment lost 4 bases and the V segment lost 5 bases, leaving 4 bases of the junction unmatched. Germline lookup yields CDR1 MNHEY and CDR2 SVGAGI. CDR3 sequence: CASSKTGLNEKLFF. CDR3 nucleotides: TGTGCCAGCAGTAAGACAGGGCTTAATGAAAAACTGTTTTTT.

The V and J genes are TRBV18 and TRBJ2-1, with 11 bases fitting TRBD2. V lost 3 bases and J lost 0; bases outside the gene matches: 4. This CDR3 region has 17 residues. The germline CDR1 and CDR2 sequences are KGHSH and LQKENI. The CDR3 spells CASSPGLAVTSYNEQFF. The CDR3 nucleotides are TGTGCCAGCTCACCGGGACTAGCGGTCACCTCCTACAATGAGCAGTTCTTC.

This chain connects TRBV7-2 to TRBJ2-1; 10 bases map to TRBD2. The germline CDR1 and CDR2 sequences are SGHTA and FQGNSA. The ends lost 7 bases at V and 7 bases at J; junction bases unmatched: 10. The CDR3 runs to 15 residues. The CDR3 region is CASTQSSGSSNEQFF. In DNA, the CDR3 is TGTGCCAGCACCCAGTCTAGCGGGAGCTCTAATGAGCAGTTCTTC. The whole variable domain, filled in from reference TRBV7-2 and TRBJ2-1, reads GAGVSQSPSNKVTEKGKDVELRCDPISGHTALYWYRQSLGQGLEFLIYFQGNSAPDKSGLPSDRFSAERTGGSVSTLTIQRTQQEDSAVYLCASTQSSGSSNEQFFGPGTRLTVL.

The chain is built from TRBV10-1 and TRBJ2-7, with a possible D match to TRBD1 (6 bases). The CDR3 runs 15 residues. V was pared by 0 bases and J by 5 bases, with 14 bases between. The V gene's germline CDR1 is WNHNN and CDR2 SYGVQD (reference sequence). Written as DNA, the CDR3 is TGCGCCAGCAGTGAGTCGAATTCTAGGGGGAACGAGCAGTACTTC. Protein: CASSESNSRGNEQYF.

This clone was seen a single time. The chain employs TRBV2 and TRBJ2-1; 14 positions match TRBD2. Germline loops: CDR1 SNHLY, CDR2 FYNNEI. The V segment lost 7 bases and the J segment 9 bases; nucleotides outside the gene matches: 8. The CDR3 sequence is 15 residues long. CDR3 residues: CASTPGLAGVIEQFF. For the CDR3, the DNA is TGTGCCAGCACCCCGGGACTAGCGGGAGTTATTGAGCAGTTCTTC.

The J gene is TRBJ1-4, the V gene TRBV27; tentative D call: TRBD1 (5 bases). CDR3 length: 15 residues. Trimming pared 2 bases from V and 5 bases from J, leaving 12 bases between. The germline CDR1 and CDR2 sequences are MNHEY and SMNVEV (reference sequence). CDR3 bases: TGTGCCAGCAGTTTAAGACAGTACGGGAATGAAAAACTGTTTTTT. This translates into CASSLRQYGNEKLFF.

The rearrangement joins TRBV11-3 to TRBJ2-3; 11 bases match TRBD2. This CDR3 is built from 16 residues. Germline V gives CDR1 SGHNT, CDR2 YENEEA. The V segment lost 8 bases and the J segment 3 bases; nucleotides outside the gene matches: 10. The chain's CDR3 is CASSRGTSGRTDTQYF. The CDR3 nucleotides read TGTGCCAGCTCCCGGGGTACTAGCGGGAGAACAGATACGCAGTATTTT.

The chain carries TRBV7-2 and TRBJ2-3; TRBD2 is a possible D gene (6 bases). The CDR3 is made up of 15 amino acids. Germline V gene lookup returns CDR1 SGHTA and CDR2 FQGNSA. The ends were cut back, 3 bases at V and 3 bases at J, with 13 bases in the middle. The CDR3 region has the DNA TGTGCCAGCAGCTTGATGGGGGGAGGAACAGATACGCAGTATTTT. It is translated as CASSLMGGGTDTQYF. Using reference TRBV7-2 and TRBJ2-3 for the parts outside the CDR3, the full variable domain is GAGVSQSPSNKVTEKGKDVELRCDPISGHTALYWYRQSLGQGLEFLIYFQGNSAPDKSGLPSDRFSAERTGGSVSTLTIQRTQQEDSAVYLCASSLMGGGTDTQYFGPGTRLTVL.

This clone was seen many times. This chain joins TRBV7-9 and TRBJ2-7; D might be TRBD1 (6 bases). Trimming removed 3 bases from V and 6 bases from J, with 18 bases in between. Germline CDR1 SEHNR, CDR2 FQNEAQ (reference sequence). The CDR3 extends over 15 amino acids. The CDR3 sequence: CASSFSETGKFEQYF. The CDR3 DNA reads as TGTGCCAGCAGCTTTTCCGAGACAGGTAAATTCGAGCAGTACTTC.